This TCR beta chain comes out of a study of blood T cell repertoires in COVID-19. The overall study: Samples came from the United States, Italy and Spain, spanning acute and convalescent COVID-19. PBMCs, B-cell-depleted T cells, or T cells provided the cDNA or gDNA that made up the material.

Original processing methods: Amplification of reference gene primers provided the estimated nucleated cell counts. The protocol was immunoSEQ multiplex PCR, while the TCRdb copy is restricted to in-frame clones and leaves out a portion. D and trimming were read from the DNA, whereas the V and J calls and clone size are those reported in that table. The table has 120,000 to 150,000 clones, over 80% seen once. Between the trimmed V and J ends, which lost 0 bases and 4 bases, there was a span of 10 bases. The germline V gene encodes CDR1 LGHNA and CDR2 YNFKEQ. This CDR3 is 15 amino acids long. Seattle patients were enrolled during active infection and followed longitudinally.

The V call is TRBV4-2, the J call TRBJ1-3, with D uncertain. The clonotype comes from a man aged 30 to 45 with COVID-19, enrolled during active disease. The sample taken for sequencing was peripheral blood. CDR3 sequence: CASSQDETRGNTIYF. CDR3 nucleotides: TGTGCCAGCAGCCAAGATGAGACGCGGGGAAACACCATATATTTT.